Listed here are 26 T cell receptor beta chains from one sample, sequenced in a study of CD8+CD57+ T cells in acquired aplastic anemia. Patients included in sequencing had previously demonstrated CD8+CD57+ cell expansion by flow cytometry. CDR3 and TCR beta VDJ profiling relied on a genomic DNA template. TCRdb reprocessed the reads via MiXCR and lists one record per CDR3 protein. In the table there are about 180,000 distinct CDR3 sequences, more than 60% of which are singletons. The sequenced sample was sorted CD4+, CD8+, or CD8+CD57+ T cells (not recorded which) from PBMCs. The receptors were gathered from a human donor with aplastic anemia.

The gene calls are TRBV10-3 and TRBJ2-3; 9 bases agree with TRBD2. The CDR3 runs 16 residues. V was pared by 3 bases and J by 5 bases, with 9 bases of the junction left unmatched. The germline V gene has CDR1 ENHRY and CDR2 SYGVKD. CDR3 coding DNA: TGTGCCATCAGTGACCTGCGGGAGGGATCGGGAGATACGCAGTATTTT. This codes for CAISDLREGSGDTQYF.

Ten or more counts support this clonotype. V usage is TRBV12-3 or TRBV12-4 and J usage is TRBJ1-1, with D uncertain. The CDR3 has 12 amino acids. The V and J ends lost 8 bases and 4 bases respectively, with 11 bases between them. The CDR3 reads CASYLGGTEAFF. The CDR3 DNA is TGTGCCAGCTACCTAGGCGGCACTGAAGCTTTCTTT.

The V gene is TRBV5-1, the J gene TRBJ1-5; TRBD1 matches at 8 bases. V was pared by 4 bases and J by 14 bases, with 8 bases of the junction left unmatched. This CDR3 is built from 12 residues. The germline gives CDR1 SGHRS, CDR2 YFSETQ. The CDR3 loop reads CASSVDRGHEHF. In nucleotides, the CDR3 is TGCGCCAGCAGCGTAGACAGGGGCCACGAGCATTTT.

The J gene is TRBJ2-1, the V gene TRBV25-1, with 8 positions matching TRBD2. This CDR3 contains 18 residues. The junction had 18 bases not matched to a gene; V was cut back by 8 bases and J by 3 bases. Germline CDR1 MGHDK, CDR2 SYGVNS. The CDR3 DNA reads as TGTGCCAGCCCCGAAACCCCACTAGCGGCTCACCGCTACAATGAGCAGTTCTTC. It codes for CASPETPLAAHRYNEQFF.

This clonotype was counted only a few times. This chain uses TRBV2 with TRBJ1-6; 10 bases align to TRBD1. The CDR3 is 15 amino acids. The germline gives CDR1 SNHLY, CDR2 FYNNEI. Unmatched junction bases numbered 8, after V lost 6 bases and J lost 9 bases. CDR3 nucleotides: TGTGCCAGCAGGCGGGGGGGACAGGGGACTTCACCCCTCCACTTT. The encoded protein is CASRRGGQGTSPLHF. Based on the CDR3 plus reference TRBV2 and TRBJ1-6, the full variable domain is EPEVTQTPSHQVTQMGQEVILRCVPISNHLYFYWYRQILGQKVEFLVSFYNNEISEKSEIFDDQFSVERPDGSNFTLKIRSTKLEDSAMYFCASRRGGQGTSPLHFGNGTRLTVT.

A note on this clonotype: One end of the junction does not line up with germline, which may come from a read error. This rearrangement joins TRBV2 to TRBJ2-7; 7 bases are shared with TRBD2. The CDR3 sequence is 15 residues long. Germline V gene sequence: CDR1 SNHLY, CDR2 FYNNEI. The CDR3 DNA reads as TGCGCCAGCAGCCAAGATCCCGGGGGGATCTACGAGCAGTACTTC. Encoded protein: CASSQDPGGIYEQYF. Using reference TRBV2 and TRBJ2-7 for the parts outside the CDR3, the full variable domain is EPEVTQTPSHQVTQMGQEVILRCVPISNHLYFYWYRQILGQKVEFLVSFYNNEISEKSEIFDDQFSVERPDGSNFTLKIRSTKLEDSAMYFCASSQDPGGIYEQYFGPGTRLTVT.

This clonotype was counted between two and nine times. This may be a read error: a much more frequent sequence differs by one nucleotide. The rearrangement uses TRBV7-2 and TRBJ1-2; no clear D gene. CDR3 length: 12 residues. Germline values: CDR1 SGHTA, CDR2 FQGNSA. CDR3: CASSFRNYGCTF. DNA for the CDR3: TGTGCCAGCAGCTTCAGGAACTATGGCTGCACCTTC.

This sequence joins TRBV20-1 and TRBJ2-3; 7 nucleotides agree with TRBD1. This CDR3 has 13 amino acids. The germline gives CDR1 DFQATT, CDR2 SNEGSKA (reference sequence). DNA of the CDR3: TGCAGCGCAGGACAGGCCGCCCCAGATACGCAGTATTTT. This translates into CSAGQAAPDTQYF.

A single count supports this clonotype. The chain has TRBV6-4 and TRBJ2-5; the D gene is possibly TRBD1 (5 bases). Trimming left V 6 bases short and J 2 bases short, with 13 bases between. CDR3 size: 14 residues. CDR1 is MRHNA, CDR2 SNTAGT, per germline. The CDR3 DNA reads TGTGCCAGCAGCCCTCAGGGAAGTCAAGAGACCCAGTACTTC. Amino acids: CASSPQGSQETQYF.

The chain links TRBV7-9 to TRBJ1-5; D call uncertain. Germline CDR1 and CDR2: SEHNR and FQNEAQ (reference sequence). V was cut by 7 bases and J by 2 bases, with 9 bases left in between. The CDR3 has 13 amino acids. The CDR3 protein is CASTRLGNQPQHF. In nucleotides, the CDR3 is TGTGCCAGCACCCGGTTGGGCAATCAGCCCCAGCATTTT.

The chain combines TRBV3-1 with TRBJ2-1; D unresolved. The V and J ends lost 0 bases and 7 bases respectively, with 10 bases between them. CDR1 is LGHDT and CDR2 is YNNKEL in the germline V gene (reference sequence). This CDR3 comprises 14 residues. For the CDR3, the DNA is TGTGCCAGCAGCCAAGATGGGCGCCTTAATGAGCAGTTCTTC. Protein: CASSQDGRLNEQFF.

J is TRBJ2-2 and V is TRBV19, with D possibly being TRBD2 (6 bases). V lost 5 bases and J 10 bases, leaving 20 bases between the germline ends. CDR3 length: 15 residues. Germline V gives CDR1 LNHDA, CDR2 SQIVND (reference sequence). The CDR3 DNA sequence: TGTGCCAGTAGTGGGGGGTATCGGGGTGTGGCGGAGCTGTTTTTT. Its translation is CASSGGYRGVAELFF.

The V call is TRBV7-9, the J call TRBJ1-2, with unresolved D. CDR1 is SEHNR and CDR2 is FQNEAQ in the germline V gene (reference sequence). Trimming removed 6 bases from V and 4 bases from J, with 12 bases in between. The CDR3 totals 13 residues. CDR3 amino acids: CASSPPRGYGYTF. The DNA of the CDR3 is TGTGCCAGCAGTCCCCCCCGGGGCTATGGCTACACCTTC. The variable domain in full, completed from reference TRBV7-9 and TRBJ1-2, reads DTGVSQNPRHKITKRGQNVTFRCDPISEHNRLYWYRQTLGQGPEFLTYFQNEAQLEKSRLLSDRFSAERPKGSFSTLEIQRTEQGDSAMYLCASSPPRGYGYTFGSGTRLTVV.

V usage is TRBV7-8 and J usage is TRBJ1-6, with TRBD1 matching over 7 bases. Germline V gene lookup returns CDR1 SGHVS and CDR2 FQNEAQ. The CDR3 is 14 amino acids. With V trimmed by 5 bases and J by 10 bases, 8 bases remained unmatched. CDR3: CASSRTGVESPLHF. The CDR3 DNA reads as TGTGCCAGCAGCCGTACAGGGGTGGAATCACCCCTCCACTTT.

This chain links TRBV25-1 with TRBJ2-5; 10 bases are shared with TRBD1. The CDR3 is 16 residues long. Per germline, CDR1 MGHDK and CDR2 SYGVNS. V trimming: 2 bases; J trimming: 4 bases; junction bases outside the gene matches: 7. The CDR3 spells CASSEDGTGVGETQYF. For the CDR3, the DNA is TGTGCCAGCAGTGAAGATGGGACAGGGGTAGGAGAGACCCAGTACTTC.

This clonotype was detected only a few times. Sequence at one end of the junction differs from germline and may be a read error. The genes are TRBV28 and TRBJ1-2; 8 bases agree with TRBD1. The CDR3 has 15 amino acids. From germline, CDR1 is MDHEN and CDR2 SYDVKM. CDR3 amino acids: CASRLYRGVSYGYTF. In nucleotides, the CDR3 is TGTGCCAGCAGGTTATACAGGGGGGTTAGCTATGGCTACACCTTC.

This clonotype was observed at least ten times. The V call is TRBV6-4, the J call TRBJ1-5, with a possible D match to TRBD1 (6 bases). Trimming took 4 bases from V and 7 from J, leaving 11 bases between them. The length of the CDR3 is 13 residues. Germline V CDR1 and CDR2: MRHNA, SNTAGT. CDR3 residues: CASSGGAGQPQHF. DNA of the CDR3: TGTGCCAGCAGTGGGGGGGCTGGACAGCCCCAGCATTTT.

This clonotype was seen more than once but under ten times. CDR3 protein: CSAAPGQGDGYTF. The DNA of the CDR3 is TGCAGTGCTGCCCCCGGACAGGGGGATGGCTACACCTTC. This rearrangement joins TRBV20-1 to TRBJ1-2; the match to TRBD1 covers 10 bases. The CDR3 spans 13 residues. Germline V gene lookup returns CDR1 DFQATT and CDR2 SNEGSKA (reference sequence). V lost 5 bases, J lost 6 bases, and 6 bases stayed unmatched.

There are many counts of this clonotype. The rearrangement uses TRBV7-9 and TRBJ1-1, with a possible D match to TRBD1 (5 bases). The CDR3 spans 16 residues. Germline V gene sequence: CDR1 SEHNR, CDR2 FQNEAQ (reference sequence). Trimming took 1 base from V and 1 from J, leaving 13 bases between them. Here the CDR3 DNA reads TGTGCCAGCAGCTTAGGCGTCGTGGGGACGAACACTGAAGCTTTCTTT. Translating gives CASSLGVVGTNTEAFF.

This clonotype was observed a handful of times. The chain carries TRBV27 and TRBJ2-2; D unclear. In germline, CDR1 is MNHEY, CDR2 SMNVEV (reference sequence). The ends were cut back, 8 bases at V and 0 bases at J, with 19 bases in the middle. The CDR3 has 17 residues. The CDR3 DNA reads TGTGCCAGCTCCCTAACCGCGGTAGCTGCGAACACCGGGGAGCTGTTTTTT. It is translated as CASSLTAVAANTGELFF.

The V call is TRBV7-9, the J call TRBJ2-1; possible D gene TRBD2, 6 bases. From germline, CDR1 is SEHNR and CDR2 FQNEAQ (reference sequence). The CDR3 has 12 amino acids. Trimming took 10 bases from V and 6 from J, leaving 13 bases between them. This CDR3 reads CATGGRSNEQFF. Written as DNA, the CDR3 is TGTGCCACGGGTGGGAGGAGCAATGAGCAGTTCTTC.

The V and J genes are TRBV9 and TRBJ2-3; 8 bases map to TRBD2. There are 17 residues in the CDR3. Germline CDR1 and CDR2: SGDLS and YYNGEE. After removal of 0 bases from V and 1 base from J, the junction contained 7 bases not matched to a gene. The CDR3 here is CASSVGSGGRGTDTQYF. CDR3 nucleotide sequence: TGTGCCAGCAGCGTAGGGAGCGGGGGAAGGGGCACAGATACGCAGTATTTT.

This clonotype occurred many times. The genes are TRBV5-1 and TRBJ2-6; the D is unclear. In germline, CDR1 is SGHRS, CDR2 YFSETQ. The CDR3 contains 15 residues. V lost 3 bases and J 0 bases, leaving 7 bases between the germline ends. This CDR3 reads CASSSDNSGANVLTF. DNA for the CDR3: TGCGCCAGCAGCTCTGATAACTCTGGGGCCAACGTCCTGACTTTC.

This chain joins TRBV5-8 and TRBJ1-5, with D tentatively TRBD1 (5 bases). Germline CDR1 is SGHTS and CDR2 is YDEGEE. The CDR3 length is 16 residues. V lost 0 bases, J lost 0 bases, and 10 bases lay in between. CDR3: CASSLGVGGSNQPQHF. In DNA, the CDR3 is TGTGCCAGCAGCTTGGGGGTCGGGGGTAGCAATCAGCCCCAGCATTTT.

The CDR3 nucleotides read TGTGCCAGCAGCTTAGCGGATATCGCAGAGCAGTTCTTC. It yields the protein CASSLADIAEQFF. The genes are TRBV7-4 and TRBJ2-1; D is unclear. Trimming took off 0 bases at V and 10 bases at J, with 10 bases between the two ends. Germline assignment: CDR1 SGHVT and CDR2 SQSDAQ. This CDR3 contains 13 residues.

For this clonotype: A junction boundary mismatches the germline segment, possibly from a read error. The chain employs TRBV19 and TRBJ1-1; possibly TRBD1 for D (6 bases). Germline loops: CDR1 LNHDA, CDR2 SQIVND (reference sequence). The CDR3 spans 14 residues. In DNA form, the CDR3 reads TGTGCCAGTAGTTTAGACAGGTTGAACACCGAAGCTTTCTTT. Translating gives CASSLDRLNTEAFF.